This record covers a single T cell receptor beta chain. Its specific antigen is unknown. Base quality data are lacking; no much larger clone is found one base away. TCR cDNA was made using 5'RACE template switching, a step that added a universal primer site and unique molecular identifiers. cDNA synthesis was primed from both the TCR alpha and TCR beta constant segments. Library amplification used two PCR steps, and the second PCR step added sample barcodes and sequencing adapters. Sequencing of the libraries was done on either Illumina HiSeq 2500 (2x100 bp) or NovaSeq (2x150 bp). For the original study's pipeline: MIGEC handled demultiplexing of reads and collapsing into UMI consensus sequences, while MiXCR performed V(D)J alignment. Using edgeR on replicate PBMC samples, clonotypes were called vaccine-responding if FDR was below 0.01 and the log2 fold change was above 5 up to day 15. Bulk clonotypes were assigned CD4 or CD8 identity according to which sequenced CD4 or CD8 repertoire held them at higher abundance. Through fastp at Q25 and MiXCR, TCRdb rebuilt clones from the public reads, retaining in-frame beta chains. One record per CDR3 amino acid sequence lists the most common genes and DNA. TCRdb, not the original authors, processed these V and J calls. This sample is represented by hundreds of thousands of distinct CDR3 sequences; roughly 12% of them were singletons. More than 13% of the sample comes from the top ten.

The record originates from a study of T cells after yellow fever vaccination (dated by TCRdb to about 2019). Context from the whole study: The SMART-Seq v4 Ultra Low Input RNA kit was used to prepare libraries from fractions with low cell numbers. Bulk TCR alpha and beta repertoires were sequenced longitudinally to track T-cell clones before and after primary and booster YFV17D yellow fever vaccination. The cohort comprised two healthy male donors, one aged 18 to 29 and one aged 30 to 40 years. Blood was drawn at multiple timepoints before and after primary and secondary immunization, with bulk PBMC replicates and cell subsets isolated. The paper as a whole reports these results and caveats: Compared with the primary T-cell response, the secondary T-cell response was weaker but faster, peaking on day 5 rather than day 15. FACS-sorted repertoires could contain abundant contaminating clonotypes from the bulk population, so computational filtering was required. Because the study included only a couple of donors, the extent to which the findings can be generalized is limited. A small share of clonotypes was detected in both CD4 and CD8 compartments, with the overlap likely arising from convergent recombination. After the booster, most clones that had expanded after primary vaccination were detected again (about 97% of CD4 and more than 85% of CD8), suggesting broad maintenance of memory.

The treatment or condition label of this sample denotes: live attenuated yellow fever vaccine strain. At each blood-draw timepoint, two biological replicates of bulk PBMCs were obtained. PBMCs were isolated from peripheral blood using a standard Ficoll-Paque protocol. TriZol was used to extract RNA from bulk PBMCs, CD4 and CD8 fractions, and dextramer-positive and dextramer-negative fractions. In the germline V gene, CDR1 corresponds to SGHRS and CDR2 to YFSETQ. Relative to germline, V is missing 4 bases and J is missing 0 bases, with 5 bases of the junction outside any gene match. Reading from cysteine to phenylalanine, the CDR3 counts 15 amino acids. Of all the DNA, just the CDR3 is kept, 45 bases in frame from base 1.

Here the chain combines TRBV5-1 and TRBJ1-1; TRBD1 lines up with 8 middle nucleotides. This sequence originates from a man aged 25-45 years who received the YFV17D yellow fever vaccine. The material sequenced was PBMCs, taken on the day of the yellow fever booster vaccination. The CDR3 amino acid sequence is: CASSVQGALNTEAFF. In nucleotide form, the sequence is TGCGCCAGCAGCGTTCAGGGGGCCCTGAACACTGAAGCTTTCTTT.